This TCR beta chain was sequenced in a study of regulatory T cells in long-lasting Graves disease. The time point here: persistent/refractory GD, antithyroid drugs over 5 years with positive TRAb. PBMCs were the source of the RNA used for TCR sequencing. The patients were enrolled through endocrinology in Xi'an, China. Peripheral blood, roughly 9.2 milliliters per patient, was collected in EDTA tubes. Overall study results and limits: Among the persistent patients, 2,500 to 3,000 public clonotypes were shared, more than the approximately 1,000 shared among new patients.

According to the study, TCR beta libraries were built with iRepertoire HTBI primers and CDR3-region Arm-PCR. TCRdb re-derived calls from the multiplex PCR reads in MiXCR, one entry per CDR3 protein. The table has a few hundred thousand distinct CDR3 sequences, about a quarter seen once. In regard to this clonotype: The antigen is not known.

This sequence originates from a female donor with Graves disease. Source: peripheral blood mononuclear cells (PBMCs), taken when the disease was refractory, from a patient treated with antithyroid drugs.

The CDR3, as DNA: TGTGCCAGCAGCCAAGCCCGGGAACCCTATGGCTACACCTTC. Translation: CASSQAREPYGYTF. The chain joins TRBV14 to TRBJ1-2; D unclear. The CDR3 runs 14 residues. The V end lost 1 base, the J end lost 4 bases, and 10 bases lay between the germline ends. Germline V gives CDR1 SGHDN, CDR2 FVKESK.